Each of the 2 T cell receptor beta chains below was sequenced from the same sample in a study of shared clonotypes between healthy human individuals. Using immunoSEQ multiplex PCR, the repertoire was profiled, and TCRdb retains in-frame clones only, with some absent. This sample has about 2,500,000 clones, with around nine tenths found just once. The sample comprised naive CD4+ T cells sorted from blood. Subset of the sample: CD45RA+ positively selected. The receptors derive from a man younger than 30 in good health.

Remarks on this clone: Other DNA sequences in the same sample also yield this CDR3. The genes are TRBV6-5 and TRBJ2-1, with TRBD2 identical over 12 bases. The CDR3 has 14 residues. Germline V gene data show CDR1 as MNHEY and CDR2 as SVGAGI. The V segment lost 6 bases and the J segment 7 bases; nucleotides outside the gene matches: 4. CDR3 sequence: CASSLAGGPNEQFF. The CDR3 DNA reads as TGTGCCAGCAGCCTAGCGGGAGGGCCTAATGAGCAGTTCTTC.

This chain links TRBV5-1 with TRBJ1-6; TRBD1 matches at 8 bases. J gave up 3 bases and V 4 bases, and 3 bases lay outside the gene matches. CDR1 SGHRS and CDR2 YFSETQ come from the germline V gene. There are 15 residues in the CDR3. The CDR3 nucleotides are TGCGCCAGCAGCGACAGGGGTAACTATAATTCACCCCTCCACTTT. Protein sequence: CASSDRGNYNSPLHF.